Listed below are T cell receptor beta chains from one sample, sequenced in a study of OX40 agonist ivuxolimab in advanced cancers. TCRdb's table, derived via immunoSEQ multiplex PCR, lists solely in-frame clones and lacks some. Of about 130,000 clones listed, approximately 94% were seen once; the top ten hold roughly 0.94%. The sample here was CD4+ or CD8+ T cells sorted from blood, taken in a trial of the OX40 agonist ivuxolimab. The source of these receptors is an adult with an advanced solid tumor such as melanoma, head and neck, liver or kidney cancer. Each CDR3 is given with its conserved first and last residue. Expanded clones are given a class, and other clones once, few, many or no size at all.

-	TRBV10-1	CASSELTGDNSPLHF
once	TRBV11-2	CASLEGETQYF
-	TRBV5-1	CASSPDRGRTDTQYF
once	TRBV9	CASSPTVGTYYGYTF
-	TRBV6-5	CASSAVDRAGNTIYF
-	TRBV7-9	CASSLDRSSYNSPLHF
-	TRBV7-2	CASSLVGPSGGYDYEQYF
-	TRBV5-1	CASLSTGGLTGELFF
-	TRBV11-3	CASSLEGKVGGYTF
-	TRBV10-3	CAIRRTGLEKLFF